The T cell receptor beta chain under discussion was sequenced for a study of prognosis after radiotherapy for stage I lung cancer. TCR beta CDR3 amplification from genomic DNA was performed by two-round multiplex PCR. The authors ran first-round PCR with primers specific to each TRBV and TRBJ gene. TCRdb passed the multiplex PCR reads through MiXCR, listing each CDR3 protein once. Of around 60,000 distinct CDR3 sequences in the sample, more than 25% were seen once. This clonotype was counted many times. The germline gives CDR1 DFQATT, CDR2 SNEGSKA (reference sequence). The CDR3 runs 15 residues. With V trimmed by 2 bases and J by 7 bases, 9 bases remained unmatched.

This receptor was taken from a donor at least 50 years old with non-small cell lung cancer. The sequencing here drew on PBMCs, taken before or after stereotactic body radiation therapy (not recorded which). The chain carries TRBV20-1 and TRBJ2-2; 8 bases agree with TRBD1. CDR3 residues: CSARNQGADRGELFF. In nucleotides, the CDR3 is TGCAGTGCTAGAAACCAGGGGGCGGACCGCGGGGAGCTGTTTTTT.